In its sample, the clone carrying this TCR beta chain was seen a few times. Germline V gives CDR1 MGHRA, CDR2 YSYEKL. CDR3 size: 16 residues. V lost 0 bases to trimming and J lost 0 bases, with 11 bases between them. Method: immunoSEQ multiplex PCR; TCRdb's copy keeps in-frame clones and lacks some. Among about 30,000 clones, 80% were seen once, and the ten largest hold about 1.9%. This sample was taken from a study of PD-L1 blockade in urothelial cancer. The source material was PBMCs, sampled around atezolizumab (anti-PD-L1) treatment. This TCR was sampled from a middle-aged man with urothelial cancer. The chain combines TRBV4-1 with TRBJ1-1; D gene uncertain. The CDR3 coding sequence is TGCGCCAGCAGCCAAGAGGTAGCCCGCATGAACACTGAAGCTTTCTTT. It yields the protein CASSQEVARMNTEAFF.